The sample holds many counts of the clone carrying this TCR beta chain. The junction departs from the called germline gene at one end, perhaps through a read error. The data were obtained in a study of early T cells in non-severe SARS-CoV-2 infection. Turning to the study itself: Alpha and beta chains were unpaired, from unsorted whole-blood bulk RNA.

CDR1 and CDR2 (germline): SGDLS, YYNGEE. This CDR3 is built from 13 residues. Unique molecular identifier tags were affixed to discrete cDNA molecules. TCRdb reprocessed the 5' RACE reads with MiXCR, giving one entry per CDR3 protein. This table has 40,000 to 45,000 distinct CDR3 sequences, approximately 6.1% appearing once. The chain carries TRBV9 and TRBJ1-2; perhaps TRBD1 as D (6 bases). The sample consisted of whole blood, taken at baseline. The TCR comes from an adult who was a healthcare worker with PCR-confirmed SARS-CoV-2 infection or an uninfected control (not recorded which). CDR3 DNA: TGTGCCAGCAGCGCACTCCGAGACAGGACTCGCATCTTC. It is translated as CASSALRDRTRIF.